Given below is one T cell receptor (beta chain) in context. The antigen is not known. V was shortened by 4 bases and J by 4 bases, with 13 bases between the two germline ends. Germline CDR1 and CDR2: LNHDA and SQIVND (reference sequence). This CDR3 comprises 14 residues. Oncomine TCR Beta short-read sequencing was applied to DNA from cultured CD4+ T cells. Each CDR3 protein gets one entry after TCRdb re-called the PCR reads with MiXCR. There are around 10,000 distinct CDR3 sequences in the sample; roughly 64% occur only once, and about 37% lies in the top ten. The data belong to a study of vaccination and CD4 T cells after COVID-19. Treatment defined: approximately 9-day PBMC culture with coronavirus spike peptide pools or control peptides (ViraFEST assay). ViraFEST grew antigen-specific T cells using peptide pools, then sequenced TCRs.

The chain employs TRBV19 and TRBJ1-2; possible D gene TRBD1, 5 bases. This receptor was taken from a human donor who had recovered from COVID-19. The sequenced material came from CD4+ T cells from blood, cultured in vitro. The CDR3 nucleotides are TGTGCCAGTAGTACCCGGGACCAACTCTATGGCTACACCTTC. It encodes CASSTRDQLYGYTF.